This T cell receptor beta chain was sequenced in a study of cytomegalovirus exposure and HLA in healthy donors listed by TCRdb under 2017. General notes on the study: In an earlier analysis of around 540 of the donors, about 260 Gb of sequence data and just under 120 million unique TCR beta sequences from some 170 million T cells were reported. An early release covering 500 to 750 HLA-typed donors comprised about 320 gigabases of sequencing data and 85 million to 100 million unique TCR sequences. The genetic ancestry cluster associated with self-reported Caucasian donors included 80% to 90% of the roughly 400 genotyped donors. The study was designed to test whether signatures of past pathogen exposure could be identified by cataloging public T cell receptors. Using immunosequencing, the study profiled T cell repertoires from 666 subjects and related those repertoires to cytomegalovirus serostatus. Besides the first cohort of some 670 subjects, a separate validation cohort made up of 120 different subjects was used. High-throughput TCR immunosequencing, statistical association of individual TCRs with disease status, and machine learning were combined to predict cytomegalovirus infection status. A later analysis re-analyzed previously published TCR beta repertoires from 500 to 700 donors and added high-resolution HLA genotyping to study TCR occurrence patterns. The later analysis used no new phenotypic data to find candidate immune exposures, relying instead on TCR beta sequences and their occurrence across donors. To decide whether each TCR beta V gene segment behaved as functional or pseudogenic, an earlier analysis of 587 of the donors relied on high-throughput TCR beta sequencing. Donor age, sex, ethnicity and CMV serostatus were compiled together with the repertoire data. A later genetic analysis used genome-wide SNP genotypes for about 55% of the 666 donors, treating that subset as a discovery cohort. Every discovery cohort repertoire had been produced on one sequencing platform. Both class I and class II loci were covered by HLA typing, at four-digit resolution. The number of typed donors differed by locus: about 620-640 for A, B, C, DRB1 and DQB1; about 520 for DQA1; fewer than 610 for DPA1; and 400 to 480 for DPB1. Five DR-DQ haplotypes were treated as single units for association and clustering because of strong linkage in the cohort. Among 300 to 450 genotyped donors of the cohort, an average of around 240,000 unique TCR beta nucleotide sequences were sequenced per donor, about a sixth of them non-productive.

In total, roughly 670 healthy bone marrow donors made up the cohort. At the time of sampling, every cohort member was nominally healthy, though immune exposures that went unrecorded were likely present. The donor tested CMV seropositive and was one of the 289 seropositive cohort members. A peripheral blood sample was collected from each donor, and TCR beta sequencing was performed on peripheral blood mononuclear cells. The Qiagen DNeasy Blood Extraction Kit was used to extract genomic DNA from the blood cell samples. The full study reports these points: In the study, approximately 160 TCR beta chains were listed as associated with cytomegalovirus. In a later analysis, most CMV-associated TCR beta chains were found to appear HLA-restricted, with HLA associations seemingly driven largely by CMV exposure. Most TCR sequences were observed very rarely across donors, whereas some public TCRs were present in many individuals. In a later genetic analysis, fewer N-insertions in productive TCRs were reported among donors in an Asian-associated ancestry cluster than the roughly 710-donor mean. Roughly uniform sequencing depth across donors was assumed in presence/absence analyses, although this assumption may not hold. In an earlier analysis of approximately 590 of the donors, most TCR beta V segments appeared in productive rearrangements about 87% or about 30% of the time, broadly matching IMGT annotations. The cohort was sequenced for TCR beta chains only, and without alpha or paired-chain data the features that could be detected were limited. When HLA alleles, especially DR and DQ, strongly co-occurred, TCR associations were difficult to assign to individual alleles. A further reported finding was that TCR beta sequences accurately predicted the HLA-A and HLA-B alleles for most subjects in the first cohort. Correlated functional status among segregating V segments might be attributable to linkage disequilibrium, but an unknown experimental factor could not be ruled out. Some IMGT-functional V segments, including TRBV6-2 and TRBV6-3, could not be told apart with the 87-base-pair reads, so those segments were excluded. A later analysis associated about 16,000 TCR beta sequences with specific HLA alleles at a false discovery rate of 0.05. In a later analysis, HLA-associated TCR beta chains were found to be more clonally expanded and to have lower generation probabilities than equally common non-associated chains. The earlier analysis of 587 of the donors excluded some 15 rarely observed V segments, including chromosome 9 orphons, because counts were too low. It was suggested by the authors that the approach could potentially be generalized to other disease states and immunological phenotypes. A cluster of highly shared sequence variants was judged likely to be a technical artifact of the sequencing pipeline. In a later analysis, TCR association rates were found to vary across HLA loci, with the most associated TCRs seen for DRB1 alleles and the fewest for HLA-C alleles. An association between a missense DCLRE1C variant and V-gene and J-gene trimming of TCR beta chains was found in a later genetic analysis and replicated in an independent cohort. Several of the top co-occurrence clusters appeared to be linked to parvovirus B19, influenza, CMV and Epstein-Barr virus, according to a later analysis. Three of the identified cytomegalovirus-associated TCR beta chains were confirmed in vitro to be specific for cytomegalovirus antigens. HLA typing was unavailable for some donors at each locus, so association tests used only the typed subset. Immune exposure information for the cohort was limited to CMV serostatus. The classifier was reported to diagnose cytomegalovirus status with high specificity and sensitivity in both the original and validation cohorts.

The CDR3 spans 11 residues, from the cysteine through the phenylalanine. Here the CDR3 DNA is all that survives: 33 bases in frame from base 1. The V and J ends are trimmed by 3 bases and 7 bases, leaving 9 bases between them. The germline V gene (reference sequence) sets CDR1 to DFQATT and CDR2 to SNEGSKA. The library was made by the immunoSEQ multiplex PCR assay. A mixture of 60 forward primers for TCR Vbeta segments and 13 reverse primers for TCR Jbeta segments was used in the multiplex PCR. The CDR3 region of rearranged TCR beta genes was amplified from genomic DNA with a multiplex PCR assay. Amplified TCR beta libraries were sequenced as 87-base-pair reads on the Illumina HiSeq System. Per the authors' processing: Across the 700 or so repertoires, a later analysis counted tens of millions of unique TCR beta chains, around 11 million of which were shared by at least two donors. Raw reads were error-corrected and collapsed into unique sequences by a nearest-neighbor algorithm in which closely related sequences were merged to remove PCR and sequencing errors. CDR3 sequences were aligned to IMGT reference sequences to assign V, D and J gene segments. Each retained sequence needed at least a six-nucleotide match to both a V gene segment and a J gene segment. A rearrangement was called productive if the CDR3 had no stop codons and remained in frame with V and J, and every other rearrangement was called non-productive. Following IMGT convention, CDR3 was defined as the stretch from the second conserved V-encoded cysteine to the conserved J-encoded phenylalanine. Sequences without an unambiguous match to a single V gene segment were excluded from the earlier analysis of 450 to 750 of the donors. An earlier analysis of roughly 590 of the donors called V segments functional above 56.7% productive rearrangements and segregating when the between-donor standard deviation exceeded 5%. A statistical classification framework was developed to diagnose cytomegalovirus status using the catalog of TCR beta chain sequences. In a later analysis, TCR nucleotide sequences were compared against IMGT/GENE-DB human TR gene sequences so that V and J genes could be assigned. In a later analysis, CDR3 sequences and most-parsimonious VDJ recombination scenarios were assigned using the TCRdist pipeline. In a later analysis, every TCR beta chain was defined by the combination of its CDR3 amino acid sequence and its V-gene family, and reads without a unique V-gene family were dropped. In a later analysis, some 600 highly shared, low-generation-probability nucleotide sequences were removed to address suspected cross-contamination and a sequencing artifact. For each public chain, a later analysis derived a clonal expansion index from normalized ranks of inferred template counts within each repertoire. In a later analysis, generation probabilities were computed using a VDJ recombination model fitted to out-of-frame rearrangements, and the results were checked against IGoR. In a later analysis, hypergeometric tests were used to score TCR-TCR, TCR-HLA and TCR-CMV co-occurrence, with a repertoire-size bias correction applied to TCR pairs. False discovery rates were estimated in a later analysis by permuting HLA or CMV assignments 20 times. In a later analysis, co-occurring TCRs were grouped using DBSCAN, with TCRdist sequence similarity added in when clustering inside HLA-allele-positive subsets. For co-occurrence clustering, repertoires with fewer than 30,000 or more than 120,000 public chains were excluded, along with roughly five repertoires with anomalous nucleotide sharing. TCRdb holds this immuneACCESS table with in-frame rearrangements only. Some clones are missing; in checked studies, unresolved V genes explain under half, and the rest has no known cause. D and trimming come from the DNA, and the V and J calls and clone size come from that table. The sample table contains about 120,000 clones; only one count was recorded for 77% of them. The ten top clones hold approximately 11% of the sample.

With regard to this clone: Its antigen is unknown. Base-call qualities are not available, and no considerably larger clone is one nucleotide away.

In this chain, TRBV20-1 is recombined with TRBJ2-5; the D gene cannot be named for sure. The specimen sequenced was PBMCs. The TCR was taken from a man aged 40-49 years in good health and CMV-seropositive. In nucleotides, the sequence is TGCAGTGCTAGCTACCGAGGGACCCAGTACTTC. It is translated as CSASYRGTQYF.